What follows are 4 T cell receptor beta chains derived from one specimen sequenced in a study of blood T cell repertoires in COVID-19. The data were produced by immunoSEQ multiplex PCR, yet TCRdb's version contains in-frame clones alone and is incomplete. The sample holds around 190,000 clones; 75% to 85% are singletons and the top ten take approximately 10%. The sequenced sample was peripheral blood. These receptors originate from a woman between 40 and 50 years old with COVID-19, enrolled during active disease.

The chain has TRBV28 and TRBJ2-5; 8 positions agree with TRBD1. V shed 4 bases and J 5 bases; nucleotides not matched to a gene: 15. The CDR3 totals 17 residues. Germline CDR1 reads MDHEN; CDR2 reads SYDVKM. The CDR3 coding sequence is TGTGCCAGCAGTTCTGGGGCAGGGGGCGTTATTGGGGAGACCCAGTACTTC. Its translation is CASSSGAGGVIGETQYF.

The J gene is TRBJ2-1, the V gene TRBV11-2; TRBD2 matches 9 bases. The CDR3 runs 16 residues. Germline CDR1 reads SGHAT; CDR2 reads FQNNGV. J gave up 3 bases and V 1 base, and 4 bases lay outside the gene matches. In DNA form, the CDR3 reads TGTGCCAGCAGCTTAGGCGGGAGGGCCTTCTACAATGAGCAGTTCTTC. Translation: CASSLGGRAFYNEQFF.

The chain uses TRBV6-5 and TRBJ1-6, with D maybe TRBD1 (5 bases). Germline V lookup: CDR1 MNHEY, CDR2 SVGAGI. V lost 1 base to trimming and J lost 7 bases, with 8 bases between them. The CDR3 consists of 14 residues. The CDR3 sequence is CASSYLGENSPLHF. The CDR3 DNA follows: TGTGCCAGCAGTTACTTAGGGGAAAATTCACCCCTCCACTTT.

This clone was recorded only once. This chain uses TRBV6-1 with TRBJ2-7; 8 positions match TRBD1. This CDR3 is built from 16 residues. Germline-derived CDR1 and CDR2 are MNHNS and SASEGT. V lost 2 bases to trimming and J lost 5 bases; unmatched junction nucleotides: 11. The CDR3: CASSEMTGVISDEQYV. As DNA, the CDR3 is TGTGCCAGCAGTGAAATGACAGGGGTGATTTCCGACGAGCAGTACGTC.